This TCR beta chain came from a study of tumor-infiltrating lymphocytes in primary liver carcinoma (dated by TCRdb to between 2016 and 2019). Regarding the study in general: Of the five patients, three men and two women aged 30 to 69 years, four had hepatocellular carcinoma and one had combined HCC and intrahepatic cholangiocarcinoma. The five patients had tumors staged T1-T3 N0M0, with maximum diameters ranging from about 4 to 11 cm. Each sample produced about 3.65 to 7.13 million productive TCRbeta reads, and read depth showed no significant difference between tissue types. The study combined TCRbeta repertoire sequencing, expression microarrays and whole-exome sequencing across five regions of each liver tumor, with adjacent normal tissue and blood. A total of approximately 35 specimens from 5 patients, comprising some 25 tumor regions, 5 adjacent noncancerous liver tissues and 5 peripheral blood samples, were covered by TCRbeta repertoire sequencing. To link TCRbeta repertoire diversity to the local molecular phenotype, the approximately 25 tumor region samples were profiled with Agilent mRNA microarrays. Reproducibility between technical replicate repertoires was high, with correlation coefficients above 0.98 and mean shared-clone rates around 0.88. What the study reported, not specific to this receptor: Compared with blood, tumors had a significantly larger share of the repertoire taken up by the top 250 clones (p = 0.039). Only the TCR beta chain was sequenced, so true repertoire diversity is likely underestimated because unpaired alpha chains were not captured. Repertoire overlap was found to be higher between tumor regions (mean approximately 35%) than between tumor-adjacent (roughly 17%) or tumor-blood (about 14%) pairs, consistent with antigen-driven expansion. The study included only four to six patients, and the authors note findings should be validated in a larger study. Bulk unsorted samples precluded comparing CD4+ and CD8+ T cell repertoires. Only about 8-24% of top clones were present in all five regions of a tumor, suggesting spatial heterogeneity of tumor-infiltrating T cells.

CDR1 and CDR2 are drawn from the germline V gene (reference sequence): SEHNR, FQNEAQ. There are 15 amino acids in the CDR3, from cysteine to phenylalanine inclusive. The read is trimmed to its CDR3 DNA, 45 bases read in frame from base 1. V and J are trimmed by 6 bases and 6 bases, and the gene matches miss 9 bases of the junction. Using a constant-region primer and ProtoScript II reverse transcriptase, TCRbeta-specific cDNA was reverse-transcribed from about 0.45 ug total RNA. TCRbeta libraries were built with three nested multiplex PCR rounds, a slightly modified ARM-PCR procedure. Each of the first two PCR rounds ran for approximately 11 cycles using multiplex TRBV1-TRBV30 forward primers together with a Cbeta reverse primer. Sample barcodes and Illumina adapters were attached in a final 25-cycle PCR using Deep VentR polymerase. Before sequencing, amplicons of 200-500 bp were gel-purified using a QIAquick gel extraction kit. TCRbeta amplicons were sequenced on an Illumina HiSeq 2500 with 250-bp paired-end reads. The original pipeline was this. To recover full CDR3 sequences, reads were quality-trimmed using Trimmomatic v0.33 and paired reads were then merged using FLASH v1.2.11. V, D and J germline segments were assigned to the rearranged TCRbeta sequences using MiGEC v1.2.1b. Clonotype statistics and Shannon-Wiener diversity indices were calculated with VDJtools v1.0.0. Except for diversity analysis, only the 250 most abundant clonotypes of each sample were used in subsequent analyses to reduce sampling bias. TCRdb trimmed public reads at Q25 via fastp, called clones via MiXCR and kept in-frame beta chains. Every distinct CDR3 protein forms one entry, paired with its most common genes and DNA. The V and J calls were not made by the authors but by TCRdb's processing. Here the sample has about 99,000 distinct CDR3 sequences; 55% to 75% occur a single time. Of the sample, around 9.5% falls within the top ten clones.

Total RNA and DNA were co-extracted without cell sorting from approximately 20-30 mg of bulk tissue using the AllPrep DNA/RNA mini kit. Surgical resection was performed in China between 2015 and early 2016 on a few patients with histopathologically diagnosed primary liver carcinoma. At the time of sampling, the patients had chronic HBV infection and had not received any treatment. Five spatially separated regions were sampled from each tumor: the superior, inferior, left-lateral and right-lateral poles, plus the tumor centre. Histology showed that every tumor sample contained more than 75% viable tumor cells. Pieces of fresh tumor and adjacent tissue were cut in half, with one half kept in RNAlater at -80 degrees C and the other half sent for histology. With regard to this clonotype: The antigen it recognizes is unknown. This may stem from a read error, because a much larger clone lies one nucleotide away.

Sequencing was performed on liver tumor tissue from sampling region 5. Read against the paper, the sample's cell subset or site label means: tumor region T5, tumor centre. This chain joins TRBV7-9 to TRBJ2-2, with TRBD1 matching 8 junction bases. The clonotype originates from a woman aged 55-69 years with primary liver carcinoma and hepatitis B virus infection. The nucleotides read TGTGCCAGCAGGCCTGGACAGGGTGGGGCCGGGGAGCTGTTTTTT. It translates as CASRPGQGGAGELFF.